The 20 T cell receptor beta chains below were found in one sample sequenced in a study of cytomegalovirus exposure and HLA in healthy donors. The PCR contained 60 Vbeta and 13 Jbeta primers. Generated by immunoSEQ multiplex PCR, the TCRdb table keeps only in-frame clones and is missing some. The sample has some 170,000 clones, 77% seen once; the top ten hold about 1.5%. Material: PBMCs. Every receptor here comes from a woman in her 30s in good health and CMV-seronegative.

The V gene is TRBV7-9, the J gene TRBJ2-1, with 8 bases identical to TRBD2. Germline V lookup: CDR1 SEHNR, CDR2 FQNEAQ (reference sequence). J lost 7 bases, V lost 4 bases, and 6 bases had no gene match. CDR3 length: 14 residues. In DNA form, the CDR3 reads TGTGCCAGCAGCTCCCGGGGCGGGGGGAATGAGCAGTTCTTC. Translation: CASSSRGGGNEQFF.

The chain carries TRBV18 and TRBJ1-1; weak D call: TRBD1 (6 bases). V dropped 4 bases and J dropped 8 bases, with 8 bases sitting between them. The CDR3 has 11 residues. Germline CDR1 and CDR2: KGHSH and LQKENI. The CDR3 DNA is TGTGCCAGCTCACTCGGGACAGAAGCTTTCTTT. Protein sequence: CASSLGTEAFF. Looking up the rest from reference TRBV18 and TRBJ1-1 gives the full variable domain: NAGVMQNPRHLVRRRGQEARLRCSPMKGHSHVYWYRQLPEEGLKFMVYLQKENIIDESGMPKERFSAEFPKEGPSILRIQQVVRGDSAAYFCASSLGTEAFFGQGTRLTVV.

The rearrangement uses TRBV5-1 and TRBJ2-7, with 14 bases aligning to TRBD2. The CDR3 is 19 residues long. After removal of 4 bases from V and 1 base from J, the junction contained 13 bases not matched to a gene. Germline CDR1 and CDR2: SGHRS and YFSETQ. The CDR3 DNA reads as TGCGCCAGCAGCAGCCGACTAGCGGGAGGGCTGGGGGGGTCCTACGAGCAGTACTTC. Translating it yields CASSSRLAGGLGGSYEQYF.

The rearrangement uses TRBV4-2 and TRBJ2-1, with D possibly being TRBD1 (5 bases). Germline CDR1 is LGHNA and CDR2 is YNFKEQ. Trimming stripped 0 bases from V and 8 bases from J, with 20 bases between. CDR3 length: 17 residues. CDR3 DNA: TGTGCCAGCAGCCAAGATACGGTCAGGGCTATAGTCGATGAGCAGTTCTTC. Its protein product is CASSQDTVRAIVDEQFF.

The chain has TRBV27 and TRBJ2-7; 7 bases are a match to TRBD2. Germline CDR1 and CDR2: MNHEY and SMNVEV (reference sequence). The CDR3 loop spans 15 amino acids. Trimming at V came to 5 bases and at J to 0 bases, leaving 7 bases not matched to a gene. The CDR3: CASSHGTTRSYEQYF. CDR3 in DNA: TGTGCCAGCAGTCACGGGACTACCCGCTCCTACGAGCAGTACTTC.

The rearrangement links TRBV7-9 to TRBJ2-5; D may be TRBD2 (6 bases). The germline V and J ends were trimmed by 2 bases and 1 base, with 11 bases remaining between them. Germline V gene sequence: CDR1 SEHNR, CDR2 FQNEAQ (reference sequence). CDR3 length: 15 residues. CDR3 in DNA: TGTGCCAGCAGCTTACGCGGGACCCCCCAAGAGACCCAGTACTTC. This codes for CASSLRGTPQETQYF. The entire variable domain, with the rest obtained from reference TRBV7-9 and TRBJ2-5, is as follows: DTGVSQNPRHKITKRGQNVTFRCDPISEHNRLYWYRQTLGQGPEFLTYFQNEAQLEKSRLLSDRFSAERPKGSFSTLEIQRTEQGDSAMYLCASSLRGTPQETQYFGPGTRLLVL.

This rearrangement joins TRBV4-2 to TRBJ2-2; 10 nucleotides align to TRBD2. Trimming removed 0 bases from V and 6 bases from J; junction bases left unmatched: 10. CDR3 size: 18 residues. Germline V gene sequence: CDR1 LGHNA, CDR2 YNFKEQ. This chain's CDR3 is CASSQEPSASGRSGELFF. For the CDR3, the DNA is TGTGCCAGCAGCCAAGAGCCTTCCGCTAGCGGGAGATCCGGGGAGCTGTTTTTT.

J is TRBJ2-5 and V is TRBV4-1; TRBD2 agrees at 9 bases. The CDR3 sequence is 15 residues long. The germline V gene has CDR1 MGHRA and CDR2 YSYEKL. After removal of 0 bases from V and 9 bases from J, the junction contained 8 bases not matched to a gene. The CDR3 bases are TGCGCCAGCAGCCAAGAGGGGTCGGCGGGGGGGCCCCAGTACTTC. Translation gives CASSQEGSAGGPQYF.

This clone was seen once. The rearrangement joins TRBV9 to TRBJ1-1; maybe TRBD1 (5 bases). Trimming cost V 3 bases and J 4 bases, with 13 bases left between them. The germline V gene has CDR1 SGDLS and CDR2 YYNGEE. CDR3 length: 14 amino acids. This CDR3 reads CASSGDSRSTEAFF. The CDR3, as DNA: TGTGCCAGCAGCGGGGACTCGCGTAGCACTGAAGCTTTCTTT.

CDR3 sequence reads: CSVSRGFNQPQHF. The DNA of the CDR3 is TGCAGCGTTTCGAGAGGTTTCAATCAGCCCCAGCATTTT. This chain uses TRBV29-1 with TRBJ1-5, with no clear D. This CDR3 comprises 13 residues. V dropped 5 bases and J dropped 3 bases, with 11 bases sitting between them. Germline lookup yields CDR1 SQVTM and CDR2 ANQGSEA.

This chain connects TRBV7-8 to TRBJ2-7; D is unresolved. This CDR3 spans 17 amino acids. Trimming cost V 2 bases and J 3 bases, with 20 bases left between them. The V gene's germline CDR1 is SGHVS and CDR2 FQNEAQ. The DNA of the CDR3 is TGTGCCAGCAGCTTAAGTGACGGGTCTCAAGCCATCTACGAGCAGTACTTC. As protein: CASSLSDGSQAIYEQYF.

Here the CDR3 DNA reads TGTGCCAGCAGCTCGCCAGGAGGGGTAGAGACCCAGTACTTC. This codes for CASSSPGGVETQYF. The chain carries TRBV7-9 and TRBJ2-5, with D perhaps TRBD2 (6 bases). Trimming shortened V by 4 bases and J by 4 bases, and 13 bases separated the two germline ends. The CDR3 covers 14 residues. Germline-derived CDR1 and CDR2 are SEHNR and FQNEAQ (reference sequence).

This chain links TRBV6-5 with TRBJ1-1; D remains ambiguous. CDR1 MNHEY and CDR2 SVGAGI come from the germline V gene. V lost 6 bases, J lost 3 bases, and 11 bases lay in between. The CDR3 covers 13 residues. CDR3: CASSPGSHTEAFF. In DNA, the CDR3 is TGTGCCAGCAGCCCCGGGAGTCACACTGAAGCTTTCTTT.

The genes are TRBV29-1 and TRBJ2-7; TRBD2 might be the D (6 bases). Germline assignment: CDR1 SQVTM and CDR2 ANQGSEA. The CDR3 has 13 amino acids. With 4 bases removed from V and 2 bases from J, the gap between germline ends came to 12 bases. The CDR3: CSVAPGLTYEQYF. DNA for the CDR3: TGCAGCGTTGCACCGGGACTGACCTACGAGCAGTACTTC.

This clone was seen a few times. This chain links TRBV5-4 with TRBJ2-3, with 9 bases aligning to TRBD1. CDR1 and CDR2 (germline): SGHNT, YYREEE (reference sequence). The CDR3 is made up of 15 amino acids. V trimming: 0 bases; J trimming: 1 base; junction bases outside the gene matches: 0. The chain's CDR3 is CASSLGTGGTDTQYF. As DNA, the CDR3 is TGTGCCAGCAGCTTGGGGACAGGGGGCACAGATACGCAGTATTTT.

The chain combines TRBV5-1 with TRBJ2-7; TRBD2 matches 7 bases. Germline V gene data show CDR1 as SGHRS and CDR2 as YFSETQ. V gave up 0 bases and J gave up 4 bases; unmatched junction bases: 4. This CDR3 contains 14 residues. In DNA, the CDR3 is TGCGCCAGCAGCTTGGGACTAGCAGATTACGAGCAGTACTTC. Residues: CASSLGLADYEQYF.

The chain links TRBV5-4 to TRBJ2-7; TRBD1 is a possible D gene (6 bases). V lost 9 bases to trimming and J lost 4 bases, with 17 bases between them. This CDR3 region has 13 residues. Germline CDR1 SGHNT, CDR2 YYREEE (reference sequence). CDR3 sequence: CATRAQGKYEQYF. The CDR3 nucleotides are TGTGCCACCAGGGCACAGGGCAAGTACGAGCAGTACTTC.

The chain employs TRBV30 and TRBJ2-7; perhaps TRBD1 as D (6 bases). The germline gives CDR1 GTSNPN, CDR2 SVGIG (reference sequence). The CDR3 is 17 amino acids. Trimming took off 0 bases at V and 2 bases at J, with 20 bases between the two ends. Here the CDR3 reads CAWSVPAGQSPAYEQYF. The CDR3 DNA sequence: TGTGCCTGGAGTGTTCCCGCTGGACAGTCTCCGGCCTACGAGCAGTACTTC.

This chain connects TRBV27 to TRBJ1-5; D gene unclear. V was trimmed by 8 bases and J by 3 bases, leaving 5 bases between them. The V gene's germline CDR1 is MNHEY and CDR2 SMNVEV (reference sequence). The CDR3 loop spans 11 amino acids. CDR3 protein: CASGPNQPQHF. In nucleotides, the CDR3 is TGTGCCAGCGGCCCCAATCAGCCCCAGCATTTT.

The gene calls are TRBV18 and TRBJ2-1; TRBD2 agrees at 9 bases. The germline V gene has CDR1 KGHSH and CDR2 LQKENI. The CDR3 runs to 18 residues. With V trimmed by 2 bases and J by 4 bases, 12 bases remained unmatched. CDR3 loop: CASSPGLFAGGRYNEQFF. CDR3 DNA: TGTGCCAGCTCACCAGGGCTCTTTGCGGGGGGGCGGTACAATGAGCAGTTCTTC.